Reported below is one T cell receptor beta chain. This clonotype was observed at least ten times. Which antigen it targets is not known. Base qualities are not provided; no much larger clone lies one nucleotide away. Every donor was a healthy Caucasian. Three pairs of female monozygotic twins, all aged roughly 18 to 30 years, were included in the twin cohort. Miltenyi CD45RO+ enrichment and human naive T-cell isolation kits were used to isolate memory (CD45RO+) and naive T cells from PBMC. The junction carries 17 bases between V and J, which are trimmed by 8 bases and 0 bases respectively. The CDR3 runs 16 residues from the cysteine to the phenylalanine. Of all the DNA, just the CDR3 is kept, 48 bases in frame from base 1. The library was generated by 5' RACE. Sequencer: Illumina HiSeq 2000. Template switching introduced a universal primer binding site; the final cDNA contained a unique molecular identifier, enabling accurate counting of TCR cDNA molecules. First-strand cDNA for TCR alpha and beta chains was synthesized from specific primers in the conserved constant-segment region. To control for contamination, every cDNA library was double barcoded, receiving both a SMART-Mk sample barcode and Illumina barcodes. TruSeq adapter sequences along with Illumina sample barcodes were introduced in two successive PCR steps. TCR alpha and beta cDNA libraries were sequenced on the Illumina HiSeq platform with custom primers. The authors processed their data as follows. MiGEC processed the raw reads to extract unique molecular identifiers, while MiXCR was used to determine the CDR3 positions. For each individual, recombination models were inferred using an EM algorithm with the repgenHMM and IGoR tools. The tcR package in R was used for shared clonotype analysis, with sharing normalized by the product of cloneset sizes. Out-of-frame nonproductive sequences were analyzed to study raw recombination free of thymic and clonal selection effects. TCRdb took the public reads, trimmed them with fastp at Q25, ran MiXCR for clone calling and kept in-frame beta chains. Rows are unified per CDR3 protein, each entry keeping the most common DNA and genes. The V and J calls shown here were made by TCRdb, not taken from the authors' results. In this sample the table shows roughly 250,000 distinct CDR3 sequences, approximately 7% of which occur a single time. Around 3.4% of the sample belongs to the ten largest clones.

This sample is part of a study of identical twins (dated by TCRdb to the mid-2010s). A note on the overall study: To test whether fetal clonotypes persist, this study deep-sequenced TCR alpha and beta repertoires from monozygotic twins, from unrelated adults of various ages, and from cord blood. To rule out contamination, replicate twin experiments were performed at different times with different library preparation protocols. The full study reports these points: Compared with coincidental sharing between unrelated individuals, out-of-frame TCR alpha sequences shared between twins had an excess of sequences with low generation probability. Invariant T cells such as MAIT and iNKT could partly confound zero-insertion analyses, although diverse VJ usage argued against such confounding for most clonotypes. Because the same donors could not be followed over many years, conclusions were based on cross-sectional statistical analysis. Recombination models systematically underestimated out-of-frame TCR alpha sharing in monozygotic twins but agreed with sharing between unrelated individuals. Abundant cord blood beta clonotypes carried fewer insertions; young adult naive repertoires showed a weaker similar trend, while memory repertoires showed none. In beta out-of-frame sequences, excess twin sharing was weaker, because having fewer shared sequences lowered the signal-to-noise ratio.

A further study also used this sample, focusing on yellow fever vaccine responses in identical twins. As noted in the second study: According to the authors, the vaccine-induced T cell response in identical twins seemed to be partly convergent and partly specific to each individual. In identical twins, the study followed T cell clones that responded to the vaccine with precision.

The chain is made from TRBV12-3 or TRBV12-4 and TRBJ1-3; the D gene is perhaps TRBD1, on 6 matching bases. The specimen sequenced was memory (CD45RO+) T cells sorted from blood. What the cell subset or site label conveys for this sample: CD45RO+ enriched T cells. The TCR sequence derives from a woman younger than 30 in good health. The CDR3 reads CASAVGGLSSGNTIYF. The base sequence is TGTGCCAGCGCGGTTGGGGGCCTGAGCTCTGGAAACACCATATATTTT.